This note documents a single T cell receptor beta chain sequence. Its target is not known. The source of the sample is a study of T-cell memory formation after mild COVID-19. Looking at the study overall: The TCR clusters were mostly specific to one donor. Study-wide results and limits: Mainly in CM and EM were contracting CD4+ clones; CD8+ were in EMRA.

TCRdb processed the 5' RACE reads anew with MiXCR; each CDR3 protein has one entry. The repertoire holds about 180,000 distinct CDR3 sequences, with around 15% as singletons. In germline, CDR1 is DFQATT, CDR2 SNEGSKA (reference sequence). The CDR3 is made up of 15 amino acids. V lost 5 bases, J lost 1 base, and 17 bases lay in between. This TCR derives from an adult woman who had mild COVID-19 (a few samples of this study predate the infection). Cell type and time point are not known. V usage is TRBV20-1 and J usage is TRBJ2-5; D is perhaps TRBD1 (5 bases). The sequenced sample consisted of PBMCs or a T cell subset sorted from them (not recorded which). The CDR3 here is CSALGHGRAQETQYF. CDR3 nucleotides: TGCAGTGCTCTAGGCCATGGCAGGGCCCAAGAGACCCAGTACTTC.